Detailed here is one TCR beta chain. This record belongs to a study of CD8+ T cells in alopecia areata. Overall study: Patients received oral tofacitinib, 5 to 10 mg twice daily, for moderate-to-severe alopecia areata.

CDR3 length equals 16 residues. Germline CDR1 reads GTSNPN; CDR2 reads SVGIG (reference sequence). The J segment lost 2 bases and the V segment lost 0 bases, leaving 7 bases of the junction unmatched. It was cDNA, reverse transcribed from extracted RNA, that served as the sequencing template. Clones were read by immunoSEQ multiplex PCR, and TCRdb kept only the in-frame ones, dropping some. The table records 80,000 to 100,000 clones, around 44% of them present only once. The sequence came from a human donor with alopecia areata. Sequenced input: CD4+ T cells sorted from blood. The chain links TRBV30 to TRBJ2-1; 7 nucleotides align to TRBD2. CDR3 region: CAWSVPGGLTYNEQFF. The CDR3 DNA is TGTGCCTGGAGTGTTCCGGGGGGACTTACCTACAATGAGCAGTTCTTC. Variable domain in full (rest from reference TRBV30 and TRBJ2-1): SQTIHQWPATLVQPVGSPLSLECTVEGTSNPNLYWYRQAAGRGLQLLFYSVGIGQISSEVPQNLSASRPQDRQFILSSKKLLLSDSGFYLCAWSVPGGLTYNEQFFGPGTRLTVL.